This record concerns one TCR beta chain sequence. This entry is derived from a study of blood T cell repertoires in COVID-19. Data came from immunoSEQ multiplex PCR; TCRdb stores just in-frame clones and leaves some out. The sample consists of about 310,000 clones, 90% of them appearing once. Seattle enrolled patients during active infection and tracked them longitudinally. The source material was peripheral blood. This TCR came from a woman in her 30s with COVID-19, enrolled during active disease.

CDR3 sequence: CASSWGDRSSYNEQFF. The CDR3 coding sequence is TGTGCCAGTAGTTGGGGGGACAGAAGCTCCTACAATGAGCAGTTCTTC. The chain couples TRBV19 to TRBJ2-1; perhaps TRBD1 as D (7 bases). V was shortened by 5 bases and J by 0 bases, with 14 bases between the two germline ends. The germline V gene has CDR1 LNHDA and CDR2 SQIVND (reference sequence). CDR3 length: 16 residues.